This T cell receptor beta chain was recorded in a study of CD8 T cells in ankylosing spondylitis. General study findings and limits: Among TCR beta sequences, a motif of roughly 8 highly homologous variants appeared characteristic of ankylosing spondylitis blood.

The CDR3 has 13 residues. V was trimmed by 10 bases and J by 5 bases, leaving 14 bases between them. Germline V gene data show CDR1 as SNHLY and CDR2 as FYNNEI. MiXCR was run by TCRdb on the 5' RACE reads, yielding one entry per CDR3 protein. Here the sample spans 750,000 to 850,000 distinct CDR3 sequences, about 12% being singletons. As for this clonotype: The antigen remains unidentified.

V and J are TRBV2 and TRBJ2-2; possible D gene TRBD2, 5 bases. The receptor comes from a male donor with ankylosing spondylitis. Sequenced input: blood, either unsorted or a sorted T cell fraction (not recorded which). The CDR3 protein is CATIPSNTGELFF. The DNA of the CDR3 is TGTGCCACAATACCTAGCAATACCGGGGAGCTGTTTTTT.